The clone carrying this TCR beta chain was recorded a few times. The sample originates from a study of blood T cells in healthy people across ages. The V end lost 3 bases, the J end lost 3 bases, and 8 bases lay between the germline ends. The CDR3 contains 13 residues. Germline V gene sequence: CDR1 SGHTA, CDR2 FQGTGA. A second PCR, run for about 7 to 12 cycles, used a sample-barcoded 5' primer plus a J-beta primer mix. Using its own MiXCR run on the 5' RACE reads, TCRdb lists one record per CDR3 protein. The sample comprises fewer than 800,000 distinct CDR3 sequences, roughly 25% of which are singletons, and 9.4% rests with the top ten. These data also featured in a second study, about T cells of mothers and their children.

The source is a boy aged 5-17 years in good health. The genes are TRBV7-3 and TRBJ1-1; the D is unclear. Sample: blood. The CDR3 protein is CASSLQRHTEAFF. Here the CDR3 DNA reads TGTGCCAGCAGCTTGCAGCGGCACACTGAAGCTTTCTTT.